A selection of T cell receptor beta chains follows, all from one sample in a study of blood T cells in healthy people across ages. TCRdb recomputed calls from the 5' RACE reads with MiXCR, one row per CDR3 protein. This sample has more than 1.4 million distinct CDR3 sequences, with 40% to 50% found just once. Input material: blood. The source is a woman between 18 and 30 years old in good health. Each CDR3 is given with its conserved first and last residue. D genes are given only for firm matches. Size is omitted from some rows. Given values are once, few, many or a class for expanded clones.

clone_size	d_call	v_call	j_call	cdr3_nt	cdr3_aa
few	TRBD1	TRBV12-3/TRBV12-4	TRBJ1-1	TGTGCCAGCAGTCGGACAGGGGGCGCACAGGGCGGCCCGAGAACTGAAGCTTTCTTT	CASSRTGGAQGGPRTEAFF
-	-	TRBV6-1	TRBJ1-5	TGTGCCAGTAGTGACGGGACGGGGGCTCGGCAGCCCCAGCATTTT	CASSDGTGARQPQHF
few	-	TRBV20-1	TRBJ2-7	TGCAGTGCTAGTAAAGCGGGCCTCAGTTACGAGCAGTACTTC	CSASKAGLSYEQYF
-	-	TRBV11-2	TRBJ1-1	TGTGCCAGCAGCTTTAAGGCAGGGGTGAACACTGAAGCTTTCTTT	CASSFKAGVNTEAFF
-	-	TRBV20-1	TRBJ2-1	TGCAGTGCTAGAGAGAGGACTACCAATGAGCAGTTCTTC	CSARERTTNEQFF
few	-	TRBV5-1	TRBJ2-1	TGCGCCAGCAGCGGTGGGGACCGGGAGCACTCGGCGGATGAGCAGTTCTTC	CASSGGDREHSADEQFF
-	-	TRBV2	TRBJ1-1	TGTGCCAATCCCTCGAGTACGGGGGGGAACACTGAAGCTTTCTTT	CANPSSTGGNTEAFF
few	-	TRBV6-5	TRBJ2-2	TGTGCCAGCAGTTACACCCCTGGAGGCGGGGAGCTGTTTTTT	CASSYTPGGGELFF
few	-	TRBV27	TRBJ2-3	TGTGCCAGCAGTTTGGTCACCGGCGTATCTGGCACAGATACGCAGTATTTT	CASSLVTGVSGTDTQYF
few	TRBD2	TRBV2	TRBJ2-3	TGTGCCCAAACCCGGACTAGCGTGAACACAGATACGCAGTATTTT	CAQTRTSVNTDTQYF
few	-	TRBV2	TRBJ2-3	TGTGCCAGCAGTGAGGTGGGTCTGGATACGCAGTATTTT	CASSEVGLDTQYF
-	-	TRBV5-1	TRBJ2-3	TGCGCCAGCAGCGCCTCCGGACAGCCTACAGATACGCAGTATTTT	CASSASGQPTDTQYF
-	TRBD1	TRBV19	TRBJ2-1	TGTGCCAGTGAGAGGACAGGGGGATACAATGAGCAGTTCTTC	CASERTGGYNEQFF
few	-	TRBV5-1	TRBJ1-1	TGCGCCAGCACCTCCGGGGCATCTTATGAAGCTTTCTTT	CASTSGASYEAFF
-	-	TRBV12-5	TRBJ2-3	TGTGCTAGTGGTTCCCGGGACGGAAAGAGCACAGATACGCAGTATTTT	CASGSRDGKSTDTQYF
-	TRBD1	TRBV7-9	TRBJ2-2	TGTGCCAGCAGCGATCAGGGGGTAGACACCGGGGAGCTGTTTTTT	CASSDQGVDTGELFF
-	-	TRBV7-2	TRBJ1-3	TGTGCCAGCGGCTCCGGGACAACTGGAAACACCATATATTTT	CASGSGTTGNTIYF
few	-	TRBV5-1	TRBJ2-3	TGCGCCAGCAGCTTGGAAAAAGATACGCAGTATTTT	CASSLEKDTQYF
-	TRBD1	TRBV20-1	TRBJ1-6	TGCAGTGCTAGAGCTCCGGGACAGGGTTTTTCACCCCTCCACTTT	CSARAPGQGFSPLHF
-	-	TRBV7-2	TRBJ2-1	TGTGCCAGCAACAAACCCCAAGAGACCCAGTTCTTC	CASNKPQETQFF
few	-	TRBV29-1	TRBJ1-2	TGCAGCGTTGGGGCAGGACATGGCTACACCTTC	CSVGAGHGYTF
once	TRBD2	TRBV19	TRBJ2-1	TGTGCCAGTAGTAGCCGATCGACTAGCGGTTACAATGAGCAGTTCTTC	CASSSRSTSGYNEQFF
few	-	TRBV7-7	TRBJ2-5	TGTGCCAGCAGCGGGGGGCCTGGAATCCAAGAGACCCAGTACTTC	CASSGGPGIQETQYF
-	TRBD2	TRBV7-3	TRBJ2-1	TGTGCCAGCAGCTTAAGCCTAGCGGGGGTACATGAGCAGTTCTTC	CASSLSLAGVHEQFF
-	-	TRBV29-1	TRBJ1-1	TGCAGCGTTGATGCAGGGGTCCCTAGCGAAGCTTTCTTT	CSVDAGVPSEAFF
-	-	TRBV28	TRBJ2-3	TGTGCCAGCAGTCTCTTGGACATCTTGACAAGCACAGATACGCAGTATTTT	CASSLLDILTSTDTQYF
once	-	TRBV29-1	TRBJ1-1	TGCAGCGTTGATGCAGGGAAAGAGACTGAAGCTTTCTTT	CSVDAGKETEAFF
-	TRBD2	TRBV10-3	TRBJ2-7	TGTGCCATCAGTGAAACTAGCGGGGTCAATGAGCAGTACTTC	CAISETSGVNEQYF
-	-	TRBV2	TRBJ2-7	TGTGCCAGCAGTGAAGACAGGGACACCTACGAGCAGTACTTC	CASSEDRDTYEQYF
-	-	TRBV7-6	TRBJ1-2	TGTGCCAGCAGCTTCACATGGTATGGCTACACCTTC	CASSFTWYGYTF